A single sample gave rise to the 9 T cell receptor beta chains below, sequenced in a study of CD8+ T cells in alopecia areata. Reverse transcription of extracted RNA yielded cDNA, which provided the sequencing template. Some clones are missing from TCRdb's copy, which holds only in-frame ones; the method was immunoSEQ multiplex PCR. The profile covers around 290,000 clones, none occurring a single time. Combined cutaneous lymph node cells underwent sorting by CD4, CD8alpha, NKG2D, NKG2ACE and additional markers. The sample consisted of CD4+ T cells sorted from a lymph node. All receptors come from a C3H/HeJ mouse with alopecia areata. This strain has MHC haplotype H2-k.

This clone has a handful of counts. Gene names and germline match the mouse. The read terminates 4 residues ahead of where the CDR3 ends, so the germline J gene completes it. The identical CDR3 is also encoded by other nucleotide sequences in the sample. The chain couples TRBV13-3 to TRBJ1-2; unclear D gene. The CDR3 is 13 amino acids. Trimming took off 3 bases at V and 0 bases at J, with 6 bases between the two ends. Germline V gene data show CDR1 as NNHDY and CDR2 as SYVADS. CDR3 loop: CASSVTTNSDYTF. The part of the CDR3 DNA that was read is TGTGCCAGCAGTGTTACAACAAACTCC.

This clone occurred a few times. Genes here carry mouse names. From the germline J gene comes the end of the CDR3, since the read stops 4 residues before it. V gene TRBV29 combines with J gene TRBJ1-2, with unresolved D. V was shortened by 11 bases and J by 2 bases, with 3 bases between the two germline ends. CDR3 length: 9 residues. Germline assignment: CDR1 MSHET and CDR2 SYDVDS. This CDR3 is CACNSDYTF. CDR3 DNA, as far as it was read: TGTGCTTGTAACTCC.

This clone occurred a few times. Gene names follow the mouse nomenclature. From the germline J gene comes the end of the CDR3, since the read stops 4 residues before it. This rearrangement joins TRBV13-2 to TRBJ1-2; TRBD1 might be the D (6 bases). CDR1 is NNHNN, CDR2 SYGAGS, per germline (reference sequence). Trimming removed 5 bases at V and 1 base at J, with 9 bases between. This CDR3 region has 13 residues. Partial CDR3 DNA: TGTGCCAGCGGGTGGGACAAAAACTCC. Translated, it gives CASGWDKNS. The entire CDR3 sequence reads CASGWDKNSDYTF.

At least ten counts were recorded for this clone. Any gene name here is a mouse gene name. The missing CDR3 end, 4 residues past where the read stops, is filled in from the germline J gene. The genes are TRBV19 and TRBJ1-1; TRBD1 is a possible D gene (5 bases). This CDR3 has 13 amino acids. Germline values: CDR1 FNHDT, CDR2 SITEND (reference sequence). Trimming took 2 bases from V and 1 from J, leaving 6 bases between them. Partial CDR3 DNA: TGTGCCAGCAGTATGGGGGGAAACACA. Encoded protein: CASSMGGNT. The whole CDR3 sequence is CASSMGGNTEVFF.

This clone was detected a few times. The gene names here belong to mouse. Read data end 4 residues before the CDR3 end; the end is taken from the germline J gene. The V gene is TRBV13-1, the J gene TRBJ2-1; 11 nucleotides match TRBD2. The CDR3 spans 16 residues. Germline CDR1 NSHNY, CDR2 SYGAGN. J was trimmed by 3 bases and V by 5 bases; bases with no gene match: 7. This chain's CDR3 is CASSAGLGVFYAEQFF. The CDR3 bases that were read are TGTGCCAGCAGCGCGGGACTGGGGGTCTTCTATGCT.

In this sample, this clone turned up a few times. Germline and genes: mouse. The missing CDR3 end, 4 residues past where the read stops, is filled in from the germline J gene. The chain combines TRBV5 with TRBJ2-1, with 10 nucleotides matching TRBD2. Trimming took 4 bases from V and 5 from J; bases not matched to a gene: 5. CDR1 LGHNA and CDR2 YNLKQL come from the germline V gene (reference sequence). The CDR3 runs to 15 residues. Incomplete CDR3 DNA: TGTGCCAGCAGCCTCGACTGGGGGGAGAATGCT. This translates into CASSLDWGENA. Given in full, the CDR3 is CASSLDWGENAEQFF.

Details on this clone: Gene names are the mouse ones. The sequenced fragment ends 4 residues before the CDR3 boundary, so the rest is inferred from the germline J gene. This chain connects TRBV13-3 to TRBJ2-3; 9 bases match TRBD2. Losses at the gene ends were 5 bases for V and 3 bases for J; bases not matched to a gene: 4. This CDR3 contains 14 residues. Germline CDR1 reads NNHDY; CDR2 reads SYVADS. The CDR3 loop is CASRRLGVAETLYF. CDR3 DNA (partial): TGTGCCAGCAGGAGACTGGGGGTGGCAGAA.

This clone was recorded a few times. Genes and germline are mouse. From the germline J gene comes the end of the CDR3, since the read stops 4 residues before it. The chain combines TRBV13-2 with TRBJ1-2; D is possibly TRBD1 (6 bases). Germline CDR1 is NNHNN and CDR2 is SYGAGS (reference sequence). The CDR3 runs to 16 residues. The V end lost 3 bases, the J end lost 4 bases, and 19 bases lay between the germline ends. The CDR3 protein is CASGVSGTKAGSDYTF. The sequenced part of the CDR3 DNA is TGTGCCAGCGGTGTCTCCGGGACAAAAGCGGGCTCC.

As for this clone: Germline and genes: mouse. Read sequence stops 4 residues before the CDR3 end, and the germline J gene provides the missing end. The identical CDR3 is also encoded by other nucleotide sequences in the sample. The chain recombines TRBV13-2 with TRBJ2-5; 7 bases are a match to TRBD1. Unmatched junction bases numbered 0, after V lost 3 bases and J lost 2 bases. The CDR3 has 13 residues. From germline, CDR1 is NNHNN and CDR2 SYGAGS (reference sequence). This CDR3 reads CASGGQGQDTQYF. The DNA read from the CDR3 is TGTGCCAGCGGTGGACAGGGCCAAGAC.